The 26 T cell receptor beta chains listed next were all sequenced from one sample in a study of Ad26.COV2.S vaccination and SARS-CoV-2 variants. Measured with immunoSEQ multiplex PCR; TCRdb has only the in-frame clones, and not every one. There are roughly 100,000 clones in the sample; 60% to 85% occur only once, and 17% lies in the top ten. The sample was peripheral blood, taken after recovery from COVID-19. These receptor sequences come from a human donor who had recovered from COVID-19.

The chain recombines TRBV28 with TRBJ2-6; tentative D call: TRBD2 (6 bases). The CDR3 runs 15 residues. Germline CDR1 is MDHEN and CDR2 is SYDVKM. Deletions cut 4 bases from V and 4 bases from J, with 11 bases between. DNA for the CDR3: TGTGCCAGCAGTTCCCCGGGGGAGGGGGCCAACGTCCTGACTTTC. Translating gives CASSSPGEGANVLTF.

V gene TRBV7-2 combines with J gene TRBJ1-3, with 9 bases matching TRBD1. CDR1 is SGHTA, CDR2 FQGNSA, per germline. This CDR3 region has 15 residues. V lost 5 bases, J lost 4 bases, and 6 bases stayed unmatched. The CDR3 sequence: CASSIRTGDGNTIYF. The CDR3 coding sequence is TGTGCCAGCAGCATCCGGACAGGGGACGGAAACACCATATATTTT.

The chain carries TRBV5-4 and TRBJ1-1; the D is unclear. Germline V lookup: CDR1 SGHNT, CDR2 YYREEE (reference sequence). The CDR3 spans 14 residues. Trimming cost V 4 bases and J 7 bases, with 17 bases left between them. The CDR3: CASSARTSPFEAFF. The DNA of the CDR3 is TGTGCCAGCAGCGCCCGGACTTCGCCCTTTGAAGCTTTCTTT.

This clone is a singleton in its sample. The chain carries TRBV2 and TRBJ1-1, with 9 bases lining up with TRBD1. Trimming removed 10 bases from V and 1 base from J; junction bases left unmatched: 10. CDR1 is SNHLY, CDR2 FYNNEI, per germline. The CDR3 runs 15 residues. Here the CDR3 reads CATQQGAGGNTEAFF. CDR3 nucleotides: TGTGCCACCCAACAGGGGGCAGGCGGGAACACTGAAGCTTTCTTT.

The V and J genes are TRBV30 and TRBJ2-7; TRBD1 agrees at 9 bases. V dropped 6 bases and J dropped 5; count of bases not matched to a gene: 11. The CDR3 is 14 amino acids. Germline CDR1 reads GTSNPN; CDR2 reads SVGIG (reference sequence). The CDR3 region has the DNA TGTGCCTGTCCCGGGACAGGGAATGGCGACGAGCAGTACTTC. Translation: CACPGTGNGDEQYF.

The chain has TRBV5-4 and TRBJ1-2; TRBD1 matches at 8 bases. The V gene end was trimmed by 3 bases and the J gene end by 2 bases; junction bases not matched to a gene: 6. From germline, CDR1 is SGHNT and CDR2 YYREEE (reference sequence). This CDR3 comprises 15 residues. CDR3 DNA: TGTGCCAGCAGCTGGAGCGGACAGGGAAACTATGGCTACACCTTC. This encodes CASSWSGQGNYGYTF.

The chain has TRBV21-1 and TRBJ1-5; the D segment call TRBD1 is taken from the table without a DNA check. TRBV21-1 is recorded as a pseudogene. The CDR3 has 18 residues. This chain's CDR3 is CASSDRDTMAYSNQPQHF. The CDR3, as DNA: TGTGCCAGCAGCGACCGGGACACCATGGCCTATAGCAATCAGCCCCAGCATTTT.

This clone was observed once. J is TRBJ1-2 and V is TRBV5-1; D gene ambiguous. Germline CDR1 and CDR2: SGHRS and YFSETQ. The CDR3 consists of 17 residues. V was pared by 2 bases and J by 0 bases, with 17 bases between. The CDR3 DNA reads TGCGCCAGCAGCTTCGGGCCCCAGGAGTTGGCTAACTATGGCTACACCTTC. Amino acids: CASSFGPQELANYGYTF.

The genes are TRBV5-1 and TRBJ2-5; possibly TRBD1 or TRBD2 for D (5 bases each). Trimming shortened V by 0 bases and J by 5 bases, and 17 bases separated the two germline ends. The CDR3 contains 16 residues. CDR1 and CDR2 from the germline V gene are SGHRS and YFSETQ. The DNA of the CDR3 is TGCGCCAGCAGCTTGGCTGTCGGGGCCACTTCGGAGACCCAGTACTTC. Translating it yields CASSLAVGATSETQYF.

This clone was counted a single time. This sequence joins TRBV10-1 and TRBJ2-2; 7 bases align to TRBD2. Germline CDR1 WNHNN, CDR2 SYGVQD (reference sequence). The CDR3 runs 15 residues. Trimming at V came to 3 bases and at J to 3 bases, leaving 4 bases not matched to a gene. DNA for the CDR3: TGCGCCAGCAGTGATGTACGGGGGGACACCGGGGAGCTGTTTTTT. Translated: CASSDVRGDTGELFF.

The CDR3 region has the DNA TGTGCCAGCAGTTACCAGGGATGGGGCAATCAGCCCCAGCATTTT. Its protein is CASSYQGWGNQPQHF. This chain uses TRBV2 with TRBJ1-5; maybe TRBD1 (5 bases). Trimming removed 5 bases from V and 2 bases from J, with 13 bases in between. The CDR3 totals 15 residues. Germline V gene lookup returns CDR1 SNHLY and CDR2 FYNNEI.

The chain uses TRBV6-6 and TRBJ1-1; no clear D gene. The CDR3 loop spans 12 amino acids. Germline V lookup: CDR1 MNHNY, CDR2 SVGAGI (reference sequence). Trimming left V 7 bases short and J 2 bases short, with 8 bases between. CDR3 sequence (DNA): TGTGCCAGCAAGCCCCGTAACACTGAAGCTTTCTTT. It codes for CASKPRNTEAFF.

The chain employs TRBV7-2 and TRBJ2-3, with no clear D. Per germline, CDR1 SGHTA and CDR2 FQGNSA. With 4 bases removed from V and 6 bases from J, the gap between germline ends came to 11 bases. This CDR3 region has 13 residues. CDR3 residues: CASSSTVVDTQYF. The CDR3 coding sequence is TGTGCCAGCAGCTCAACTGTGGTGGATACGCAGTATTTT.

The rearrangement links TRBV3-1 (or the pseudogene TRBV3-2) to TRBJ2-5; 9 nucleotides agree with TRBD2. The V segment lost 3 bases and the J segment 3 bases; nucleotides outside the gene matches: 8. The CDR3 sequence is 16 residues long. Germline CDR1 reads LGHDT; CDR2 reads YNNKEL (reference sequence). The chain's CDR3 is CASSHAGGYEKETQYF. CDR3 nucleotide sequence: TGTGCCAGCAGCCATGCGGGAGGGTACGAAAAAGAGACCCAGTACTTC.

Only one count was recorded for this clone. The chain is built from TRBV9 and TRBJ2-3; the match to TRBD2 covers 10 bases. The CDR3 runs 15 residues. The germline gives CDR1 SGDLS, CDR2 YYNGEE. The J segment lost 1 base and the V segment lost 7 bases, leaving 6 bases of the junction unmatched. Here the CDR3 reads CASALAGGRTDTQYF. The CDR3 DNA follows: TGTGCCAGCGCTTTAGCGGGGGGCCGCACAGATACGCAGTATTTT.

This chain links TRBV2 with TRBJ2-2, with D perhaps matching TRBD1 (6 bases). CDR1 is SNHLY and CDR2 is FYNNEI in the germline V gene. This CDR3 is built from 16 residues. V lost 4 bases and J lost 5, with 17 bases in between. CDR3 sequence reads: CASSVRQGSRTGELFF. DNA for the CDR3: TGTGCCAGCAGTGTGAGGCAGGGGTCGAGGACCGGGGAGCTGTTTTTT.

The chain has TRBV4-2 and TRBJ1-2; D remains ambiguous. CDR3 size: 15 residues. CDR1 is LGHNA, CDR2 YNFKEQ, per germline. With 0 bases removed from V and 8 bases from J, the gap between germline ends came to 16 bases. The CDR3 reads CASSQDFTAVGGYTF. For the CDR3, the DNA is TGTGCCAGCAGCCAAGATTTCACTGCCGTGGGGGGCTACACCTTC.

The chain combines TRBV6-1 with TRBJ2-1; no definite D call. Germline CDR1 reads MNHNS; CDR2 reads SASEGT. V was cut by 7 bases and J by 2 bases, with 12 bases left in between. This CDR3 is built from 14 residues. The CDR3 DNA reads as TGTGCCAGCACTCCCGGTTCCGCCTACAATGAGCAGTTCTTC. As protein: CASTPGSAYNEQFF.

The chain uses TRBV5-1 and TRBJ1-5; the D gene is possibly TRBD1 (6 bases). Germline assignment: CDR1 SGHRS and CDR2 YFSETQ. V lost 0 bases and J lost 2, with 9 bases in between. The CDR3 is 15 residues long. The CDR3, as DNA: TGCGCCAGCAGCTTGGAGGGGGAGGGCAATCAGCCCCAGCATTTT. Translating gives CASSLEGEGNQPQHF.

The chain combines TRBV28 with TRBJ2-6, with 11 bases aligning to TRBD1. This CDR3 region has 17 residues. The germline gives CDR1 MDHEN, CDR2 SYDVKM. Trimming removed 2 bases from V and 0 bases from J; junction bases left unmatched: 0. The CDR3 here is CASSLGTGGSGANVLTF. Here the CDR3 DNA reads TGTGCCAGCAGTTTAGGGACAGGGGGCTCTGGGGCCAACGTCCTGACTTTC.

This chain connects TRBV28 to TRBJ2-4, with D unresolved. Trimming took off 2 bases at V and 0 bases at J, with 8 bases between the two ends. This CDR3 is built from 15 residues. The germline CDR1 and CDR2 sequences are MDHEN and SYDVKM. The CDR3 spells CASSLNSLAKNIQYF. In DNA, the CDR3 is TGTGCCAGCAGTTTAAACAGTCTAGCCAAAAACATTCAGTACTTC.

This chain connects TRBV5-6 to TRBJ2-5; tentatively, D is TRBD2 (5 bases). CDR3 length: 14 amino acids. Trimming took 2 bases from V and 3 from J, leaving 11 bases between them. Germline V CDR1 and CDR2: SGHDT, YYEEEE. The CDR3 DNA reads as TGTGCCAGCAGCTTTTTCGTGAGGGAAGAGACCCAGTACTTC. Protein product: CASSFFVREETQYF.

This clone appeared a single time. This rearrangement joins TRBV27 to TRBJ1-2; 7 bases line up with TRBD1. V shed 0 bases and J 8 bases; nucleotides not matched to a gene: 9. This CDR3 has 15 residues. The germline V gene has CDR1 MNHEY and CDR2 SMNVEV (reference sequence). CDR3 sequence reads: CASSLSIIDREGYTF. CDR3 nucleotides: TGTGCCAGCAGTTTATCGATAATTGACAGGGAGGGCTACACCTTC.

CDR3 coding DNA: TGCGCCAGCAGCTCCCAAGCTTCAGCCGGCGGGGAGCTGTTTTTT. This translates into CASSSQASAGGELFF. This chain uses TRBV5-1 with TRBJ2-2, with D unclear. This CDR3 region has 15 residues. V shed 3 bases and J shed 7 bases, with 16 bases lying between them. Germline CDR1 is SGHRS and CDR2 is YFSETQ.

The V gene is TRBV7-3, the J gene TRBJ2-3, with 7 bases that match TRBD2. The V segment lost 5 bases and the J segment 3 bases; nucleotides outside the gene matches: 14. The length of the CDR3 is 17 residues. CDR1 is SGHTA, CDR2 FQGTGA, per germline. Written as DNA, the CDR3 is TGTGCCAGCAGCCCCGCGCCCCTTGGCGGGGGAACAGATACGCAGTATTTT. Translated, it gives CASSPAPLGGGTDTQYF.

This rearrangement joins TRBV2 to TRBJ1-2, with TRBD1 identical over 11 bases. The CDR3 runs 15 residues. Germline V gene sequence: CDR1 SNHLY, CDR2 FYNNEI. J gave up 7 bases and V 3 bases, and 7 bases lay outside the gene matches. The CDR3, as DNA: TGTGCCAGCAGTGACCTGGGACAGGGGGTGGTTGGCTACACCTTC. Protein sequence: CASSDLGQGVVGYTF.